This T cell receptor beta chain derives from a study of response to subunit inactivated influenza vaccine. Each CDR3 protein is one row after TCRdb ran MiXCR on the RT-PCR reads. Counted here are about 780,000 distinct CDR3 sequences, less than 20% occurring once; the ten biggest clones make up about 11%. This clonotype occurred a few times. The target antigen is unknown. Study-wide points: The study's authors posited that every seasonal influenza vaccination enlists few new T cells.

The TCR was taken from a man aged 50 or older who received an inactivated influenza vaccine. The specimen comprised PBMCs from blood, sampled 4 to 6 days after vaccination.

The CDR3 sequence is CSVRDSLYEQYF. DNA for the CDR3: TGCAGCGTCCGGGACAGCCTCTACGAGCAGTACTTC. This chain connects TRBV29-1 to TRBJ2-7; 7 nucleotides match TRBD1. Germline values: CDR1 SQVTM, CDR2 ANQGSEA. This CDR3 is 12 amino acids long. J gave up 3 bases and V 6 bases, and 5 bases lay outside the gene matches.